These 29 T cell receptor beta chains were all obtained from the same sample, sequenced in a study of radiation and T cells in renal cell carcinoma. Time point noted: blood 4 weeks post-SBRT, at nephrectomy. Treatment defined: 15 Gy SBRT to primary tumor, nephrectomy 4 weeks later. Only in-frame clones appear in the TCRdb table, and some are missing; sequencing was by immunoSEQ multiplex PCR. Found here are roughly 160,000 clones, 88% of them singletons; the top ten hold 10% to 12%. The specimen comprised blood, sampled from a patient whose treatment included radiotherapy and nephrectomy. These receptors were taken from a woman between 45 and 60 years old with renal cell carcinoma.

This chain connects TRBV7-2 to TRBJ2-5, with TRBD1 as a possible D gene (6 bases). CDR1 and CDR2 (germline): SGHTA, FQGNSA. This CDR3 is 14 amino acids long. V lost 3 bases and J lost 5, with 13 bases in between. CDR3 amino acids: CASSLAGAVETQYF. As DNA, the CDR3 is TGTGCCAGCAGCTTGGCAGGGGCGGTGGAGACCCAGTACTTC.

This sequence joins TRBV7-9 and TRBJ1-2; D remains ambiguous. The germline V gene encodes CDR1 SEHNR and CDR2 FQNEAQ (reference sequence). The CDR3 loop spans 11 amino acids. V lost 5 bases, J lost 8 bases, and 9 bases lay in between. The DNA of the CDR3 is TGTGCCAGCAGCCCCCCTGGAGGCTACACCTTC. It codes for CASSPPGGYTF. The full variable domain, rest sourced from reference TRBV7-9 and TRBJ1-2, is DTGVSQNPRHKITKRGQNVTFRCDPISEHNRLYWYRQTLGQGPEFLTYFQNEAQLEKSRLLSDRFSAERPKGSFSTLEIQRTEQGDSAMYLCASSPPGGYTFGSGTRLTVV.

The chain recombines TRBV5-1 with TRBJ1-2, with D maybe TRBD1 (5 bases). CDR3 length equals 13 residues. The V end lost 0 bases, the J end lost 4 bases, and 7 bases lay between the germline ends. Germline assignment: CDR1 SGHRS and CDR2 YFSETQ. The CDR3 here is CASSLDRSYGYTF. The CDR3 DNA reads TGCGCCAGCAGCTTGGACAGGAGCTATGGCTACACCTTC.

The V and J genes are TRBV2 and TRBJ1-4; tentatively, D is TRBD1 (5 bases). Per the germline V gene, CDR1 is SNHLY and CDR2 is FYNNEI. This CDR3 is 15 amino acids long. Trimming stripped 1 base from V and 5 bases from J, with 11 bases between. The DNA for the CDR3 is TGTGCCAGCAGTGAAGTGGGGCTGGGGAATGAAAAACTGTTTTTT. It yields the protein CASSEVGLGNEKLFF.

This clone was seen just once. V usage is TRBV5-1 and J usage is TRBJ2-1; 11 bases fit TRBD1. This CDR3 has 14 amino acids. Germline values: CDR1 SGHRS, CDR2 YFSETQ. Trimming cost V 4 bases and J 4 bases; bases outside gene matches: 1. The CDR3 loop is CASSGQGAYNEQFF. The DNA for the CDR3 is TGCGCCAGCAGCGGACAGGGGGCTTACAATGAGCAGTTCTTC.

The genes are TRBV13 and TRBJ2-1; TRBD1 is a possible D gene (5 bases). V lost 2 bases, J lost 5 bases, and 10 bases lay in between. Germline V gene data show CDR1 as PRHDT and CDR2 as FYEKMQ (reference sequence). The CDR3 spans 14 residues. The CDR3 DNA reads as TGTGCCAGCAGCTTATCCAGGGAAAACAATGAGCAGTTCTTC. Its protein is CASSLSRENNEQFF.

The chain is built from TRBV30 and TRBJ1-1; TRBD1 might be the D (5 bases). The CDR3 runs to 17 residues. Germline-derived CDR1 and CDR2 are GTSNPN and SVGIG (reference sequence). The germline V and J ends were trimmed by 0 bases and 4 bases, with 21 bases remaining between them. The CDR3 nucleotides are TGTGCCTGGAGTGTGGGGCAGGGAATTGGTTTCGTCACTGAAGCTTTCTTT. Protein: CAWSVGQGIGFVTEAFF. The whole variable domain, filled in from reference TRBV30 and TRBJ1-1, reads SQTIHQWPATLVQPVGSPLSLECTVEGTSNPNLYWYRQAAGRGLQLLFYSVGIGQISSEVPQNLSASRPQDRQFILSSKKLLLSDSGFYLCAWSVGQGIGFVTEAFFGQGTRLTVV.

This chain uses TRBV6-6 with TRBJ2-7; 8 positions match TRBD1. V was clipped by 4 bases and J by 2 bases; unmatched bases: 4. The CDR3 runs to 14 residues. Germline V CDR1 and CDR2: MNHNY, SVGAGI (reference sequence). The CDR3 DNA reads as TGTGCCAGCAGTTGGGGGACAGGAGCCTACGAGCAGTACTTC. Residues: CASSWGTGAYEQYF.

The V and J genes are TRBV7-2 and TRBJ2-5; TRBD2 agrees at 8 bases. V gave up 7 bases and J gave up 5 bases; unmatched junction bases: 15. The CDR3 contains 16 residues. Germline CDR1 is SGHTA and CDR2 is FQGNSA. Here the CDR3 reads CASTPRVRGGRETQYF. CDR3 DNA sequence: TGTGCCAGCACCCCGAGGGTCCGGGGGGGCAGGGAGACCCAGTACTTC.

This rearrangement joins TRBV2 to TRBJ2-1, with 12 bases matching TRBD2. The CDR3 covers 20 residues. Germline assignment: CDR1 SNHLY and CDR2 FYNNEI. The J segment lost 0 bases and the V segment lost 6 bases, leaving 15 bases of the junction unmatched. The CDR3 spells CASSLYPGTSGPSSYNEQFF. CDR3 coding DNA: TGTGCCAGCAGCCTATATCCCGGGACTAGCGGGCCCTCCTCCTACAATGAGCAGTTCTTC.

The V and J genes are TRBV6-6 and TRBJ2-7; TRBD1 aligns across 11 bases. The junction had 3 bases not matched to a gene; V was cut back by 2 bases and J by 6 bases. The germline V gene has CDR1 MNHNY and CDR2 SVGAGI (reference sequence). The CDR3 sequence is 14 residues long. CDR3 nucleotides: TGTGCCAGCAGTTACGGGACAGGGGGAGGCGAGCAGTACTTC. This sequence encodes CASSYGTGGGEQYF.

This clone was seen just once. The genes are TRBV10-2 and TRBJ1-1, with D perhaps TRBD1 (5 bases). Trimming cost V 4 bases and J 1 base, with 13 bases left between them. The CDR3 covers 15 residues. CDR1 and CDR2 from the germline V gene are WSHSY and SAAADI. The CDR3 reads CASSARDRANTEAFF. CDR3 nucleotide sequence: TGCGCCAGCAGTGCAAGGGACCGGGCGAACACTGAAGCTTTCTTT.

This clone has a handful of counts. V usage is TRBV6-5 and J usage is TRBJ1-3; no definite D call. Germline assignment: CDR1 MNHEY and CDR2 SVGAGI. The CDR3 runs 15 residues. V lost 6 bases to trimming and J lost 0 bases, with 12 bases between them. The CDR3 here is CASSRRGDSGNTIYF. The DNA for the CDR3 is TGTGCCAGCAGCCGACGGGGAGACTCTGGAAACACCATATATTTT.

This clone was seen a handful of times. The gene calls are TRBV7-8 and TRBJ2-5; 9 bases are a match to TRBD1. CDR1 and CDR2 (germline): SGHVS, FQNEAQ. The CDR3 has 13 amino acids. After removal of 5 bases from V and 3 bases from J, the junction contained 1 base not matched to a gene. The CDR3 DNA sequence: TGTGCCAGCAGCCGGGACAGGGAAGAGACCCAGTACTTC. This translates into CASSRDREETQYF.

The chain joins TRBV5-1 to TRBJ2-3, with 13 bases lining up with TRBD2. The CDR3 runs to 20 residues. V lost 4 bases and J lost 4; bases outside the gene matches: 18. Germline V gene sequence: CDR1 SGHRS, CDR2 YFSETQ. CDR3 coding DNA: TGCGCCAGCAGCCTTAGGACCGGGACTAGCGGGGCCCCAAGGGCAGATACGCAGTATTTT. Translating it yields CASSLRTGTSGAPRADTQYF.

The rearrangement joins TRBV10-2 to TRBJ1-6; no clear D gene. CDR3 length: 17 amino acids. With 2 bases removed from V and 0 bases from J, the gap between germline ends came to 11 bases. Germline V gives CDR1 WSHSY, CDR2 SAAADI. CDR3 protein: CASSEEDGSSYNSPLHF. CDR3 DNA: TGCGCCAGCAGTGAGGAGGACGGGAGCTCCTATAATTCACCCCTCCACTTT.

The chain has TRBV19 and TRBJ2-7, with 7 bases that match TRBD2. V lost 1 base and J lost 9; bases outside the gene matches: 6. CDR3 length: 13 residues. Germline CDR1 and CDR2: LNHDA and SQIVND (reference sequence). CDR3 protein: CASSIAPREGQYF. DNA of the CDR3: TGTGCCAGTAGTATAGCTCCCAGGGAGGGGCAGTACTTC.

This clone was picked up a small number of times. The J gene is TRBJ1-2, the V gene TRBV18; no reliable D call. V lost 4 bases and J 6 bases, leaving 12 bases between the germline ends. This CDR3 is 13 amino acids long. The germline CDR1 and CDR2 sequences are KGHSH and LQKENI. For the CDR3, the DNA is TGTGCCAGCTCACGCCCTCTACTGGATGGCTACACCTTC. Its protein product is CASSRPLLDGYTF.

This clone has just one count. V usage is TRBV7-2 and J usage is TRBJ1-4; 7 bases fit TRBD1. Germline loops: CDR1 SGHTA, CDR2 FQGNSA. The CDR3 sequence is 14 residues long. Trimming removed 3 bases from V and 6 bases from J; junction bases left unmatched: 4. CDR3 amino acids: CASSFPRGDEKLFF. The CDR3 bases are TGTGCCAGCAGCTTCCCCAGGGGGGATGAAAAACTGTTTTTT. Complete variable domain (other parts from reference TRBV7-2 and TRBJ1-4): GAGVSQSPSNKVTEKGKDVELRCDPISGHTALYWYRQSLGQGLEFLIYFQGNSAPDKSGLPSDRFSAERTGGSVSTLTIQRTQQEDSAVYLCASSFPRGDEKLFFGSGTQLSVL.

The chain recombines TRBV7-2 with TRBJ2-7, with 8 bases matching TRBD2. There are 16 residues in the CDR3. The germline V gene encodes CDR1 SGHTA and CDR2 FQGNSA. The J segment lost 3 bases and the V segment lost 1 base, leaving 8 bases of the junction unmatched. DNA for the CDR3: TGTGCCAGCAGCTTAGGGGGAGCGGGGGCCCTCTACGAGCAGTACTTC. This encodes CASSLGGAGALYEQYF.

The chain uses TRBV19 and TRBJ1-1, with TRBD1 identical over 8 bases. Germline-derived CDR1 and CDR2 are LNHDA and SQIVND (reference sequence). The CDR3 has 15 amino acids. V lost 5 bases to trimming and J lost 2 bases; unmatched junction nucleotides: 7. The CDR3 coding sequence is TGTGCCAGTAGTCAACAGGGGGGACTAAACACTGAAGCTTTCTTT. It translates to CASSQQGGLNTEAFF.

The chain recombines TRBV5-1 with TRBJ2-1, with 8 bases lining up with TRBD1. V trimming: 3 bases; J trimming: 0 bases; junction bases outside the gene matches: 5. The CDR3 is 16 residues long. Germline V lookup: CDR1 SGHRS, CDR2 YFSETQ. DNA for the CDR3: TGCGCCAGCAGCTCCCGACAGGGGAACTCCTACAATGAGCAGTTCTTC. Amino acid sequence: CASSSRQGNSYNEQFF.

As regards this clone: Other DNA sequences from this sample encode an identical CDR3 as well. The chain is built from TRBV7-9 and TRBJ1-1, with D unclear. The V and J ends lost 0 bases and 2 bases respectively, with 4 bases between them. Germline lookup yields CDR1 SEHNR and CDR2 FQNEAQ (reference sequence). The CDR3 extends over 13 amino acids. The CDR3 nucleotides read TGTGCCAGCAGCTTAGCGGAAAACACTGAAGCTTTCTTT. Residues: CASSLAENTEAFF.

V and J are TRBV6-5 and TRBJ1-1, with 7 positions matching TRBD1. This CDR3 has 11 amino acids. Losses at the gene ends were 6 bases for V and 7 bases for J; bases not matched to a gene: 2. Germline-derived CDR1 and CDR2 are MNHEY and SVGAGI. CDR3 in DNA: TGTGCCAGCAGAAGGGACAGTGAAGCTTTCTTT. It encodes CASRRDSEAFF.

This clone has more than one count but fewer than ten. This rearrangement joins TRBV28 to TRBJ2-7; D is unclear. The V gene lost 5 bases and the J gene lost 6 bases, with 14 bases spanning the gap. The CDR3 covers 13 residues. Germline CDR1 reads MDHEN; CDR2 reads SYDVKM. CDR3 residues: CASSPSPTPEQYF. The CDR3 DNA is TGTGCCAGCAGTCCTAGTCCTACCCCCGAGCAGTACTTC.

The CDR3 bases are TGTGCTAGTGGTTTGCGCCCCGACGATCGAGAGACCCAGTACTTC. Translating it yields CASGLRPDDRETQYF. V usage is TRBV12-5 and J usage is TRBJ2-5; D unresolved. Germline V gene lookup returns CDR1 LGHNT and CDR2 FRNRAP. The CDR3 totals 15 residues. V was cut by 2 bases and J by 4 bases, with 14 bases left in between.

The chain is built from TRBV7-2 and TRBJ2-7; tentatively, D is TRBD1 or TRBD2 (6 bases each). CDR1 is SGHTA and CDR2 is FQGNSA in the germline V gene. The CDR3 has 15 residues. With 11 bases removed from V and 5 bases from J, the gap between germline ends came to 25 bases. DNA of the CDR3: TGTGCCGAGGTCCCCGGGGGCGTAGTATTGGACGAGCAGTACTTC. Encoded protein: CAEVPGGVVLDEQYF.

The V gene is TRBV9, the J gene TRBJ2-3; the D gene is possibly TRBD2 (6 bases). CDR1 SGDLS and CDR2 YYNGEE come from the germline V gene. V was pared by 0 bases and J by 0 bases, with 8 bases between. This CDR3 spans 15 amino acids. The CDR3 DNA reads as TGTGCCAGCAGCGTAGCGGGGGTCAGCACAGATACGCAGTATTTT. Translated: CASSVAGVSTDTQYF.

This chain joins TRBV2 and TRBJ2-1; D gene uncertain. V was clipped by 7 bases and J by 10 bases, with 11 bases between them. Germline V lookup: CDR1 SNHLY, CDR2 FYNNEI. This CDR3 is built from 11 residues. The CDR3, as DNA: TGTGCCAGCATCTACCTAGGGGAGCAGTTCTTC. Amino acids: CASIYLGEQFF. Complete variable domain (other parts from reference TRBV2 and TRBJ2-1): EPEVTQTPSHQVTQMGQEVILRCVPISNHLYFYWYRQILGQKVEFLVSFYNNEISEKSEIFDDQFSVERPDGSNFTLKIRSTKLEDSAMYFCASIYLGEQFFGPGTRLTVL.